The 20 T cell receptor beta chains in this list originate from one sample, sequenced in a study of blood T cell repertoires in COVID-19. Profiling relied on immunoSEQ multiplex PCR, and the TCRdb table lists in-frame clones only, not all of them. The table shows about 210,000 clones, with approximately 78% occurring only once. The material sequenced was peripheral blood. The receptor set was obtained from a woman aged 40-49 years with acute or convalescent COVID-19.

J is TRBJ1-2 and V is TRBV2; D gene ambiguous. Per the germline V gene, CDR1 is SNHLY and CDR2 is FYNNEI. The CDR3 covers 12 residues. Between the trimmed V and J ends, which lost 9 bases and 7 bases, there was a span of 15 bases. The CDR3 sequence: CASTRREGGYTF. The CDR3 DNA reads TGTGCCAGTACACGGAGAGAAGGTGGCTACACCTTC.

The chain carries TRBV9 and TRBJ1-2; 8 positions agree with TRBD1. CDR3 length: 15 residues. The germline V gene has CDR1 SGDLS and CDR2 YYNGEE. The J segment lost 5 bases and the V segment lost 4 bases, leaving 10 bases of the junction unmatched. The CDR3 bases are TGTGCCAGCAGCCCCGGGGGACAGGCCCCTTATGGCTACACCTTC. This encodes CASSPGGQAPYGYTF.

The chain joins TRBV29-1 to TRBJ2-3; the D is unclear. CDR3 length: 14 residues. The V and J ends lost 8 bases and 1 base respectively, with 16 bases between them. Germline CDR1 reads SQVTM; CDR2 reads ANQGSEA. The chain's CDR3 is CSPGYGSGTDTQYF. The CDR3 nucleotides read TGCAGCCCCGGTTACGGGTCGGGCACAGATACGCAGTATTTT.

This rearrangement joins TRBV25-1 to TRBJ1-1; 7 positions match TRBD1. The CDR3 loop spans 13 amino acids. The germline V gene encodes CDR1 MGHDK and CDR2 SYGVNS. V shed 5 bases and J 4 bases; nucleotides not matched to a gene: 4. CDR3 region: CASSRGLGTEAFF. In nucleotides, the CDR3 is TGTGCCAGCAGTAGGGGGCTGGGCACTGAAGCTTTCTTT.

The chain has TRBV6-5 and TRBJ1-4; 7 bases line up with TRBD1. The germline CDR1 and CDR2 sequences are MNHEY and SVGAGI. The CDR3 contains 13 residues. With 6 bases clipped from V and 8 bases from J, the junction kept 6 bases outside the gene matches. The CDR3 DNA reads TGTGCCAGCAGCAACAGGGGTGCCGAAAAACTGTTTTTT. Translation: CASSNRGAEKLFF.

The genes are TRBV4-1 and TRBJ2-7, with 7 bases lining up with TRBD2. V shed 5 bases and J 1 base; nucleotides not matched to a gene: 8. This CDR3 spans 15 amino acids. The germline gives CDR1 MGHRA, CDR2 YSYEKL. Here the CDR3 DNA reads TGCGCCAGCAGCTACCTAGCGGCTCCTTCCTACGAGCAGTACTTC. Encoded protein: CASSYLAAPSYEQYF.

V and J are TRBV5-1 and TRBJ2-3, with D perhaps matching TRBD2 (6 bases). In germline, CDR1 is SGHRS, CDR2 YFSETQ. The CDR3 extends over 15 amino acids. Trimming removed 5 bases from V and 2 bases from J, with 15 bases in between. CDR3 DNA: TGCGCCAGCAGAGGTCCGGCGGGATACACAGATACGCAGTATTTT. Amino acids: CASRGPAGYTDTQYF.

V and J are TRBV4-2 and TRBJ1-2; D ambiguous. The CDR3 contains 14 residues. V was trimmed by 10 bases and J by 5 bases, leaving 20 bases between them. CDR1 and CDR2 from the germline V gene are LGHNA and YNFKEQ. CDR3 region: CANSHLMTPYGYTF. The CDR3 bases are TGTGCCAACTCGCACCTTATGACACCGTATGGCTACACCTTC.

This clone has only a few counts. The J gene is TRBJ1-2, the V gene TRBV30, with TRBD1 as a possible D gene (6 bases). Germline assignment: CDR1 GTSNPN and CDR2 SVGIG (reference sequence). Deletions cut 2 bases from V and 4 bases from J, with 11 bases between. The CDR3 spans 13 residues. Written as DNA, the CDR3 is TGTGCCTGGAGTTCTGGGGACACCTATGGCTACACCTTC. This encodes CAWSSGDTYGYTF.

V and J are TRBV4-1 and TRBJ2-1, with 10 nucleotides matching TRBD1. This CDR3 spans 15 amino acids. From germline, CDR1 is MGHRA and CDR2 YSYEKL. V dropped 4 bases and J dropped 5; count of bases not matched to a gene: 5. The CDR3 sequence is CASSPGQGVDNEQFF. CDR3 coding DNA: TGCGCCAGCAGCCCTGGACAGGGGGTTGACAATGAGCAGTTCTTC.

The chain joins TRBV7-8 to TRBJ1-5; TRBD1 agrees at 11 bases. Germline CDR1 is SGHVS and CDR2 is FQNEAQ. The junction had 11 bases not matched to a gene; V was cut back by 3 bases and J by 7 bases. This CDR3 comprises 17 residues. The CDR3: CASSFSPGTGGRQPQHF. CDR3 nucleotides: TGTGCCAGCAGCTTCAGTCCCGGGACAGGGGGTCGCCAGCCCCAGCATTTT.

The chain joins TRBV5-6 to TRBJ2-1; the match to TRBD1 covers 11 bases. Unmatched junction bases numbered 4, after V lost 4 bases and J lost 4 bases. The germline gives CDR1 SGHDT, CDR2 YYEEEE. The CDR3 is made up of 15 amino acids. The CDR3 spells CASSAGTGGYNEQFF. The CDR3 nucleotides read TGTGCCAGCAGCGCGGGGACAGGGGGATACAATGAGCAGTTCTTC.

The chain carries TRBV30 and TRBJ1-2; D is perhaps TRBD1 (6 bases). The germline gives CDR1 GTSNPN, CDR2 SVGIG (reference sequence). The CDR3 runs to 11 residues. The CDR3 here is CARGGNYGYTF. CDR3 DNA: TGTGCGAGGGGGGGGAACTATGGCTACACCTTC.

This clone has a count of ten or more. V and J are TRBV3-1 (or the pseudogene TRBV3-2) and TRBJ1-2, with D possibly matching TRBD1 (5 bases). The CDR3 loop spans 14 amino acids. CDR1 is LGHDT and CDR2 is YNNKEL in the germline V gene (reference sequence). The V end lost 5 bases, the J end lost 8 bases, and 18 bases lay between the germline ends. CDR3 nucleotides: TGTGCCAGCAGCTTCACCTTCAGGGTTGGCGGCTACACCTTC. This codes for CASSFTFRVGGYTF.

The chain combines TRBV5-1 with TRBJ2-6; D perhaps matches TRBD1 (5 bases). The CDR3 extends over 16 amino acids. V shed 4 bases and J shed 3 bases, with 14 bases lying between them. CDR1 and CDR2 from the germline V gene are SGHRS and YFSETQ. CDR3 protein: CASSPRQGVGANVLTF. The CDR3 coding sequence is TGCGCCAGCAGCCCCAGGCAGGGTGTTGGGGCCAACGTCCTGACTTTC.

The chain has TRBV14 and TRBJ1-1; TRBD1 matches at 7 bases. V gave up 0 bases and J gave up 7 bases; unmatched junction bases: 5. Germline CDR1 reads SGHDN; CDR2 reads FVKESK. The CDR3 contains 14 residues. The CDR3 here is CASSQDMGQSEAFF. For the CDR3, the DNA is TGTGCCAGCAGCCAAGATATGGGACAGAGTGAAGCTTTCTTT. The full variable domain, with the rest looked up from reference TRBV14 and TRBJ1-1, is EAGVTQFPSHSVIEKGQTVTLRCDPISGHDNLYWYRRVMGKEIKFLLHFVKESKQDESGMPNNRFLAERTGGTYSTLKVQPAELEDSGVYFCASSQDMGQSEAFFGQGTRLTVV.

V usage is TRBV5-1 and J usage is TRBJ1-4; D is perhaps TRBD1 (6 bases). The V gene lost 2 bases and the J gene lost 4 bases, with 12 bases spanning the gap. The CDR3 sequence is 15 residues long. The germline V gene has CDR1 SGHRS and CDR2 YFSETQ. The CDR3 nucleotides are TGCGCCAGCAGCTTCCGGGGGGCGGGTAATGAAAAACTGTTTTTT. It is translated as CASSFRGAGNEKLFF.

The chain carries TRBV11-2 and TRBJ2-3, with D possibly matching TRBD1 (6 bases). V lost 1 base, J lost 3 bases, and 11 bases lay in between. The CDR3 is 15 amino acids. CDR1 is SGHAT and CDR2 is FQNNGV in the germline V gene. CDR3 region: CASSLGDTGTDTQYF. The DNA for the CDR3 is TGTGCCAGCAGCTTAGGGGACACGGGTACAGATACGCAGTATTTT.

This sequence joins TRBV25-1 and TRBJ1-5, with 7 bases aligning to TRBD1. CDR3 size: 15 residues. In germline, CDR1 is MGHDK, CDR2 SYGVNS. The ends lost 2 bases at V and 4 bases at J; junction bases unmatched: 5. The CDR3 spells CASSEGDRANQPQHF. DNA of the CDR3: TGTGCCAGCAGTGAAGGCGACAGGGCAAATCAGCCCCAGCATTTT.

The genes are TRBV30 and TRBJ2-7; 8 nucleotides line up with TRBD1. CDR1 is GTSNPN and CDR2 is SVGIG in the germline V gene (reference sequence). This CDR3 is 13 amino acids long. V gave up 5 bases and J gave up 0 bases; unmatched junction bases: 3. The CDR3 region is CAWDTGGSYEQYF. CDR3 nucleotide sequence: TGTGCCTGGGACACAGGGGGCTCCTACGAGCAGTACTTC.